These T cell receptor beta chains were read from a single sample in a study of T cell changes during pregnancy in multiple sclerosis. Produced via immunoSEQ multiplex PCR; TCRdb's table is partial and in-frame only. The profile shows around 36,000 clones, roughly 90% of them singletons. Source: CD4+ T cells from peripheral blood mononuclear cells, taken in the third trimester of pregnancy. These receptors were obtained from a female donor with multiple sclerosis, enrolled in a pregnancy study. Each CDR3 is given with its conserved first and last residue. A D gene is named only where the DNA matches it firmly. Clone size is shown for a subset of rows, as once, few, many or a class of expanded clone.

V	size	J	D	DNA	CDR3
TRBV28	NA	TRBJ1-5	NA	TGTGCCAGCAGCCTATTCGAATCGGGACCCCAGCATTTT	CASSLFESGPQHF
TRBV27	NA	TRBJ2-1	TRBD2	TGTGCCAGCAGTCCCTTGGGACTAGCGGAGATCAATGAGCAGTTCTTC	CASSPLGLAEINEQFF
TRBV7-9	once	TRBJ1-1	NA	TGTGCCAGCAGCTTATCTAGTATGGGCACTGAAGCTTTCTTT	CASSLSSMGTEAFF
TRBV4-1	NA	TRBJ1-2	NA	TGCGCCAGCAGCCAAGATAAACGGACTACCGGCTACACCTTC	CASSQDKRTTGYTF
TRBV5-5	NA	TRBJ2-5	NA	TGTGCCAGCAGCCGCATAGTCGGCGGCCAAGAGACCCAGTACTTC	CASSRIVGGQETQYF
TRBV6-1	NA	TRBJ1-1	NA	TGTGCCAGCAGTGAAGGGCAGCAGGGAATTTGGAACACTGAAGCTTTCTTT	CASSEGQQGIWNTEAFF
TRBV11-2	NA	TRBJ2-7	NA	TGTGCCAGCAGCTTATCGAGAGGCAGTACCTACGAGCAGTACTTC	CASSLSRGSTYEQYF
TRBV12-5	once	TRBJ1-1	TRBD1	TGTGCTAGTGGTTTGGACCCGTCACAGGGGCCTGAAGCTTTCTTT	CASGLDPSQGPEAFF
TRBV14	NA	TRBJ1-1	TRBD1	TGTGCCAGCAGCCATCGGACAGGGGTTCTGGACACTGAAGCTTTCTTT	CASSHRTGVLDTEAFF
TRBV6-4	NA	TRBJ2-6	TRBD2	TGTGCCAGCAGTGACGGGTGGAGACTAGCGGGAGGACGGAGCTCTGGGGCCAACGTCCTGACTTTC	CASSDGWRLAGGRSSGANVLTF
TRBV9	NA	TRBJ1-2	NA	TGTGCCAGCAGCCAAGAAGGAGTCTATGGCTACACCTTC	CASSQEGVYGYTF
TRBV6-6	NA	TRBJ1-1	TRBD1	TGTGCCAGCAATAACAGGGGTAGTAGGACTGAAGCTTTCTTT	CASNNRGSRTEAFF
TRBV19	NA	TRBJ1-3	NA	TGTGCCAGTAGGGCTCTCTCTGGAAACACCATATATTTT	CASRALSGNTIYF
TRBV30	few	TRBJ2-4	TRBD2	TGTGCCTGGAGTGCGTCAGGGCGGGGGAACATTCAGTACTTC	CAWSASGRGNIQYF
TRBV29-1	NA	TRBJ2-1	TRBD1	TGCAGCGTGGTAAGCACCGCCACCCGCAGGTCGCGCGTAGGGACAGGGGTAATGGATGAGCAGTTCTTC	CSVVSTATRRSRVGTGVMDEQFF
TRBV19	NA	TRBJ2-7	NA	TGTGCCAGTAGTCCGACTACTCCCTACGAGCAGTACTTC	CASSPTTPYEQYF
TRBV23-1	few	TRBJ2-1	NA	TGCGCCAGCAGTCGGGAGGCTGTACAACCCTATGAGCAGTTCTTC	CASSREAVQPYEQFF
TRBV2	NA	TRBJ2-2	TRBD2	TGTGCCAGCAGTGTTAGGACTAGCGCCGGGGAGCTGTTTTTT	CASSVRTSAGELFF
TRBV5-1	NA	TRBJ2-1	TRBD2	TGCGCCAGCAGCCCGGGAGGGTCCTACAATGAGCAGTTCTTC	CASSPGGSYNEQFF
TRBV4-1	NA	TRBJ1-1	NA	TGCGCCAGCAGCCAAGATTTCCAGACAACTGAAGCTTTCTTT	CASSQDFQTTEAFF
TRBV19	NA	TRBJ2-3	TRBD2	TGTGCCAGTAGTATCGGGCTAGCGGGGAGCACAGATACGCAGTATTTT	CASSIGLAGSTDTQYF
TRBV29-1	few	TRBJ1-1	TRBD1	TGCAGCGCCGTAAGACCGGGACAGGACACTGAAGCTTTCTTT	CSAVRPGQDTEAFF
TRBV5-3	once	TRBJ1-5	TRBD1	TGTGCCAGAAGCTTGGTAGTACAGGGACAGATCGCCGGTTTTTGCAATCAGCCCCAGCATTTT	CARSLVVQGQIAGFCNQPQHF
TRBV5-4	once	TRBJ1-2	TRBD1	TGTGCCAGCAGCTCGTGGGACAGGCCTAACTATGGCTACACCTTC	CASSSWDRPNYGYTF
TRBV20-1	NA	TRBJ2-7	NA	TGCAGTGCCTCTACTAGCTCCGAGCAGTACTTC	CSASTSSEQYF
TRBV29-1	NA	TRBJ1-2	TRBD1	TGCAGCGCTCAGGGGGCGCGAGGCTACACCTTC	CSAQGARGYTF
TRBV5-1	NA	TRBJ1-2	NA	TGCGCCAGCAGCTTGATTGACACGCGTTATGGCTACACCTTC	CASSLIDTRYGYTF
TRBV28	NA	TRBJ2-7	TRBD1	TGTGCCAGCAGATCTTCGGGACAGCTCTACGAGCAGTACTTC	CASRSSGQLYEQYF
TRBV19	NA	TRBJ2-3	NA	TGTGCCAGTAGTATTCCCCCGGAGGATACGCAGTATTTT	CASSIPPEDTQYF
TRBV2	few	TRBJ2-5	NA	TGTGCCAGCTCCCGGGACAACCAAGAGACCCAGTACTTC	CASSRDNQETQYF
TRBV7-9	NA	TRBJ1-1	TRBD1	TGTGCCAGCAGCCCCGGGACAGCGAACACTGAAGCTTTCTTT	CASSPGTANTEAFF
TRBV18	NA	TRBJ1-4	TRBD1	TGTGCCAGCTCACCGGGGCCGGGACAGGGTAGTTTCGGTGAAAAACTGTTTTTT	CASSPGPGQGSFGEKLFF
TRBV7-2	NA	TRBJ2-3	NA	TGTGCCAGCAGCTTAGCCCAGGCTGTAGATACGCAGTATTTT	CASSLAQAVDTQYF
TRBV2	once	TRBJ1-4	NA	TGTGCCAGCAGTGAAGTACGGGTCAGTTCAACTAATGAAAAACTGTTTTTT	CASSEVRVSSTNEKLFF
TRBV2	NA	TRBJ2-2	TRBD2	TGTGCCAGCAGTGAAGTGGACACCGGGAGGCGGGGCACCGGGGAGCTGTTTTTT	CASSEVDTGRRGTGELFF
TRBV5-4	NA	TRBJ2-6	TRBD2	TGTGCCAGCAGCCCCCCGGGGGGTAGCTCTGGGGCCAACGTCCTGACTTTC	CASSPPGGSSGANVLTF
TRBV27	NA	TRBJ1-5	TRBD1	TGTGCCAGCAGTTCGACGGGACAGGGCTCTCAGCCCCAGCATTTT	CASSSTGQGSQPQHF
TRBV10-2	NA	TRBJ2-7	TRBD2	TGCGCCAGCGGAAACGGAGCGGGAGGCACAACCTACGAGCAGTACTTC	CASGNGAGGTTYEQYF
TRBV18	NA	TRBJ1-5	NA	TGTGCCAGCTCATCCAGTAGCAATCAGCCCCAGCATTTT	CASSSSSNQPQHF
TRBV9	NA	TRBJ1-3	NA	TGTGCCAGCAGCGTAAAGCCCAACACCATATATTTT	CASSVKPNTIYF
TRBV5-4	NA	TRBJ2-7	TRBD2	TGTGCCAGCAGCTTTTCTAGCGGGAGTTTTAGCGACGAGCAGTACTTC	CASSFSSGSFSDEQYF
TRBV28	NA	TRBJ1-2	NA	TGTGCCAGCAGTGTACAGGGAGGGGATAACTATGGCTACACCTTC	CASSVQGGDNYGYTF
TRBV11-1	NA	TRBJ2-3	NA	TGTGCCAGCAGCCCGAGTTTCAGGGGATCTAGCACAGATACGCAGTATTTT	CASSPSFRGSSTDTQYF
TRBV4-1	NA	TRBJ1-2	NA	TGCGCCAGCAGCCAAGAAGCGGGGGGCCTTAGTTATGGCTACACCTTC	CASSQEAGGLSYGYTF
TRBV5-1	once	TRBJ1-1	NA	TGCGCCAGCAGGGCCGTTGGGCCGAACACTGAAGCTTTCTTT	CASRAVGPNTEAFF
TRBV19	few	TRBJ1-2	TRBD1	TGTGCCAGTAGTATGACAGGGGACTATGGCTACACCTTC	CASSMTGDYGYTF
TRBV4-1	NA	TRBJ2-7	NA	TGCGCCAGCAGCCCGGGACTGTTGCCCTACGAGCAGTACTTC	CASSPGLLPYEQYF
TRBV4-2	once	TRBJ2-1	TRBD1	TGTGCCAGCAGCCCAACCGGGACAGGGGCCCCCACAACAAACAATGAGCAGTTCTTC	CASSPTGTGAPTTNNEQFF
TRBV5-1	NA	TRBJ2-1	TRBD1	TGCGCCAGCAGCTGGGGGGACAGGGGCAATGAGCAGTTCTTC	CASSWGDRGNEQFF
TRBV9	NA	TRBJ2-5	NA	TGTGCCAGCAGCGCGGGGGGCGGCGAGACCCAGTACTTC	CASSAGGGETQYF
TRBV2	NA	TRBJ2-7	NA	TGTGCCAGCAGTGGGGAAGTGCTCTTCGGGGACTACGAGCAGTACTTC	CASSGEVLFGDYEQYF
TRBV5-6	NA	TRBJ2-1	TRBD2	TGTGCCAGCAGCTTAAGGACTAGCGGCTACAATGAGCAGTTCTTC	CASSLRTSGYNEQFF
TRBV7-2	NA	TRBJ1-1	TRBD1	TGTGCCAGCAGCTCGGGACAGGGGGCAACTGAAGCTTTCTTT	CASSSGQGATEAFF